These 3 T cell receptor beta chains were sequenced from one sample in a study of response to subunit inactivated influenza vaccine. TCRdb re-derived calls from the RT-PCR reads in MiXCR, one entry per CDR3 protein. The sample lists 500,000 to 700,000 distinct CDR3 sequences, approximately 24% occurring once. This sample was shared with a second study, whose subject was T cells expressing NK-cell markers. Per that paper: Scientists made TCR beta cDNA using 5'RACE template switching with UMIs.

The sample was CD4+ T cells sorted from PBMCs, taken roughly 13 days after vaccination. All receptors derive from a man between 45 and 60 years old who received an inactivated influenza vaccine.

At least ten counts were recorded for this clonotype. This chain joins TRBV2 and TRBJ2-1; tentatively, D is TRBD2 (6 bases). The CDR3 is made up of 14 amino acids. CDR1 is SNHLY and CDR2 is FYNNEI in the germline V gene. With 2 bases removed from V and 4 bases from J, the gap between germline ends came to 9 bases. This chain's CDR3 is CASSESGPYNEQFF. The CDR3 DNA reads as TGTGCCAGCAGTGAAAGCGGGCCTTACAATGAGCAGTTCTTC.

This clonotype was seen a handful of times. CDR3 amino acids: CASSLLTSKSNEQFF. The CDR3 DNA reads TGTGCCAGCAGCTTATTGACTAGCAAGTCGAATGAGCAGTTCTTC. V and J are TRBV7-9 and TRBJ2-1; 7 bases line up with TRBD2. CDR3 length equals 15 residues. CDR1 is SEHNR, CDR2 FQNEAQ, per germline (reference sequence). With 2 bases clipped from V and 7 bases from J, the junction kept 8 bases outside the gene matches.

This clonotype turned up a few times. The rearrangement joins TRBV12-3 or TRBV12-4 to TRBJ1-1, with 7 bases that match TRBD1. Trimming took 5 bases from V and 7 from J; bases not matched to a gene: 10. CDR3 length: 14 residues. The CDR3 bases are TGTGCCAGCAGTCGCCGACAGGGTGGTAGTGAAGCTTTCTTT. This encodes CASSRRQGGSEAFF.